The 4 T cell receptor beta chains given below trace back to one sample, sequenced in a study of blood T cell repertoires in COVID-19. Generated by immunoSEQ multiplex PCR, the TCRdb table keeps only in-frame clones and is missing some. Of 200,000 to 250,000 clones listed, 80% are singletons. The source material was PBMCs or T cells enriched from blood (not recorded which). These receptors all come from a middle-aged woman with acute COVID-19.

This chain connects TRBV11-3 to TRBJ2-1, with TRBD1 matching over 8 bases. The CDR3 covers 14 residues. From germline, CDR1 is SGHNT and CDR2 YENEEA. The V gene end was trimmed by 5 bases and the J gene end by 3 bases; junction bases not matched to a gene: 3. The CDR3 sequence: CASSQDRVYNEQFF. In DNA, the CDR3 is TGTGCCAGCAGCCAGGACAGGGTCTACAATGAGCAGTTCTTC.

V usage is TRBV19 and J usage is TRBJ1-2; D gene unclear. The germline V gene has CDR1 LNHDA and CDR2 SQIVND (reference sequence). Trimming shortened V by 4 bases and J by 1 base, and 19 bases separated the two germline ends. There are 17 residues in the CDR3. CDR3 bases: TGTGCCAGTAGTAGTGTAGTCGGACGGGGAGATAACTATGGCTACACCTTC. Amino acid sequence: CASSSVVGRGDNYGYTF. Supplemented by reference TRBV19 and TRBJ1-2, the full variable domain reads DGGITQSPKYLFRKEGQNVTLSCEQNLNHDAMYWYRQDPGQGLRLIYYSQIVNDFQKGDIAEGYSVSREKKESFPLTVTSAQKNPTAFYLCASSSVVGRGDNYGYTFGSGTRLTVV.

The chain uses TRBV7-2 and TRBJ2-2; the match to TRBD2 covers 10 bases. After removal of 5 bases from V and 8 bases from J, the junction contained 2 bases not matched to a gene. The CDR3 runs to 13 residues. CDR1 and CDR2 (germline): SGHTA, FQGNSA. DNA for the CDR3: TGTGCCAGCAGCGCTAGCGGGAGAGGGGAGCTGTTTTTT. It encodes CASSASGRGELFF.

This chain uses TRBV27 with TRBJ2-3, with 7 bases fitting TRBD1. The CDR3 loop spans 15 amino acids. The V gene end was trimmed by 6 bases and the J gene end by 3 bases; junction bases not matched to a gene: 9. Germline V gene data show CDR1 as MNHEY and CDR2 as SMNVEV (reference sequence). The CDR3 DNA sequence: TGTGCCAGCAGACAAGATTGGACAGGAACAGATACGCAGTATTTT. Translation: CASRQDWTGTDTQYF.